These 9 T cell receptor beta chains came from one sample sequenced in a study of cytomegalovirus exposure and HLA in healthy donors. Profiling relied on immunoSEQ multiplex PCR, and the TCRdb table lists in-frame clones only, not all of them. The sample lists roughly 63,000 clones, 70% to 90% occurring once. The sample taken for sequencing was PBMCs. The source is a woman aged 18 to 35 in good health and CMV-seronegative.

This rearrangement joins TRBV27 to TRBJ2-1; 14 bases match TRBD2. Germline CDR1 is MNHEY and CDR2 is SMNVEV (reference sequence). V shed 5 bases and J 10 bases; nucleotides not matched to a gene: 10. The CDR3 length is 16 residues. The CDR3 nucleotides are TGTGCCAGCAGTATACTGGGACTAGCGGGAGCATACGAGCAGTTCTTC. Amino acids: CASSILGLAGAYEQFF.

The V gene is TRBV28, the J gene TRBJ2-7; the match to TRBD2 covers 10 bases. Trimming at V came to 6 bases and at J to 3 bases, leaving 5 bases not matched to a gene. Germline CDR1 reads MDHEN; CDR2 reads SYDVKM. This CDR3 spans 14 amino acids. The CDR3 DNA sequence: TGTGCCAGCAGGCGGCTAGCGGGAGTCTACGAGCAGTACTTC. Translating it yields CASRRLAGVYEQYF. The variable domain in full, completed from reference TRBV28 and TRBJ2-7, reads DVKVTQSSRYLVKRTGEKVFLECVQDMDHENMFWYRQDPGLGLRLIYFSYDVKMKEKGDIPEGYSVSREKKERFSLILESASTNQTSMYLCASRRLAGVYEQYFGPGTRLTVT.

This rearrangement joins TRBV19 to TRBJ1-4, with TRBD1 matching 7 bases. The CDR3 is 15 residues long. Germline CDR1 LNHDA, CDR2 SQIVND (reference sequence). J was trimmed by 7 bases and V by 5 bases; bases with no gene match: 10. CDR3 sequence: CASSFDRAGGEKLFF. The CDR3 DNA sequence: TGTGCCAGTAGTTTCGACAGGGCTGGAGGTGAAAAACTGTTTTTT. Together with reference TRBV19 and TRBJ1-4, the CDR3 gives the full variable domain: DGGITQSPKYLFRKEGQNVTLSCEQNLNHDAMYWYRQDPGQGLRLIYYSQIVNDFQKGDIAEGYSVSREKKESFPLTVTSAQKNPTAFYLCASSFDRAGGEKLFFGSGTQLSVL.

The gene calls are TRBV5-4 and TRBJ2-7; 8 bases align to TRBD1. Germline CDR1 and CDR2: SGHNT and YYREEE (reference sequence). V was clipped by 1 base and J by 5 bases; unmatched bases: 5. This CDR3 region has 14 residues. CDR3 coding DNA: TGTGCCAGCAGCTTGCGACAGGGGACCGACGAGCAGTACTTC. It codes for CASSLRQGTDEQYF.

The chain carries TRBV5-6 and TRBJ1-1; the D gene is possibly TRBD1 (5 bases). The CDR3 consists of 14 residues. The V end was cut by 0 bases, the J end by 3 bases, with 9 bases between. CDR1 and CDR2 (germline): SGHDT, YYEEEE. This chain's CDR3 is CASSLAGKDTEAFF. The CDR3 nucleotides read TGTGCCAGCAGCTTGGCAGGGAAGGACACTGAAGCTTTCTTT. Supplemented by reference TRBV5-6 and TRBJ1-1, the full variable domain reads DAGVTQSPTHLIKTRGQQVTLRCSPKSGHDTVSWYQQALGQGPQFIFQYYEEEERQRGNFPDRFSGHQFPNYSSELNVNALLLGDSALYLCASSLAGKDTEAFFGQGTRLTVV.

The J gene is TRBJ2-1, the V gene TRBV28, with a tentative D call TRBD2 (6 bases). V lost 3 bases and J lost 0, with 12 bases in between. Germline loops: CDR1 MDHEN, CDR2 SYDVKM. The CDR3 has 16 amino acids. The CDR3 DNA reads TGTGCCAGCAGTTTGTTTAGCGGAGCCTCCTACAATGAGCAGTTCTTC. As protein: CASSLFSGASYNEQFF.

The count of this clone is one. V is TRBV15 and J is TRBJ2-3; TRBD1 is a possible D gene (7 bases). V was clipped by 3 bases and J by 5 bases, with 15 bases between them. The CDR3 consists of 15 residues. Germline CDR1 and CDR2: LNHNV and YYDKDF (reference sequence). The CDR3: CATSRGLQGGDTQYF. In nucleotides, the CDR3 is TGTGCCACCAGCAGGGGACTCCAGGGGGGAGATACGCAGTATTTT.

This clone was recorded once. The genes are TRBV5-6 and TRBJ1-4; 8 nucleotides line up with TRBD1. V lost 2 bases and J lost 3; bases outside the gene matches: 3. This CDR3 is 15 amino acids long. Germline CDR1 is SGHDT and CDR2 is YYEEEE. CDR3 nucleotides: TGTGCCAGCAGCTTCGGACAGGGACCTAATGAAAAACTGTTTTTT. This translates into CASSFGQGPNEKLFF.

The chain combines TRBV5-1 with TRBJ1-4, with a possible D match to TRBD1 (6 bases). The CDR3 runs 15 residues. The V end was cut by 5 bases, the J end by 2 bases, with 13 bases between. Looked up from germline, CDR1 is SGHRS and CDR2 is YFSETQ. This CDR3 reads CASRLRQDTNEKLFF. The CDR3 DNA sequence: TGCGCCAGCAGGCTAAGACAGGACACTAATGAAAAACTGTTTTTT.